The entry below describes one TCR beta chain. The sample comes from a study of shared clonotypes between healthy human individuals. Profiling relied on immunoSEQ multiplex PCR, and the TCRdb table lists in-frame clones only, not all of them. The table records 2 million or so clones, less than 95% of them present only once. V lost 2 bases, J lost 3 bases, and 13 bases lay in between. The CDR3 loop spans 16 amino acids. Germline assignment: CDR1 MNHEY and CDR2 SMNVEV (reference sequence). As defined, naive CD8 cells were CD45RO-negative and positively selected for CCR7, with terminally differentiated effector memory CD45RA+ cells excluded.

The source of this sequence is a man aged 18-30 years in good health. Sample: naive CD8+ T cells sorted from blood. This chain links TRBV27 with TRBJ2-2; D is possibly TRBD2 (6 bases). The CDR3 nucleotides read TGTGCCAGCAGTTTAAAGCCCGGGGGAGACACCGGGGAGCTGTTTTTT. Translated: CASSLKPGGDTGELFF.